Given below is one T cell receptor (beta chain) in context. Its antigen target is currently unknown. A read error may explain this, as a much larger clone is one base away. The library was built by means of 5' RACE. The data were produced on an Illumina HiSeq 2500. A second PCR of roughly 6 to 11 cycles was performed with a sample-barcoded 5' primer and a J-beta primer mix. A template-switch 5' adaptor carrying 12 random nucleotides introduced a unique molecular identifier onto each TCR beta cDNA molecule. Each sample yielded at least 2.5 million CDR3-containing paired-end reads. All of the RNA was converted into first-strand cDNA using the Mint cDNA synthesis kit, with a TRBC-specific oligonucleotide serving as the primer. After uracil-DNA glycosylase treatment, a first 18-cycle PCR used universal primers M1SS and BC2_uni_R on all cDNA. From the authors' description of their analysis: Each sample was normalized by randomly selecting 1 million high-quality reads, each carrying a distinct molecular identifier. Reads sharing molecular identifiers were discarded rather than binned into consensus sequences. MiTCR, run with a Q25 quality threshold and the strictest error-elimination algorithm, handled CDR3 identification, clonotype clustering and error correction. Lower-bound total TCR beta diversity was estimated with a nonparametric unseen species model using Euler transformation. TCRdb's own reprocessing of the public reads used fastp at Q25 and MiXCR and kept productive beta chains. Under each unique CDR3 protein, matching rows form one entry showing the most common genes and DNA. The V and J calls shown here were made by TCRdb, not taken from the authors' results. A total of 600,000 to 800,000 distinct CDR3 sequences appear in this sample, 52% of them only once. The top ten hold roughly 13% of the sample.

This sample is part of a study of blood T cells in healthy people across ages (dated by TCRdb to the mid-2010s). The study in broad terms: Template switching captured roughly one uniquely barcoded TCR beta cDNA molecule per two T cells in model experiments. The study analyzed two additional independent replicas of 1 million unique cDNA reads from the same blood draw for two donors, one aged 18 to 29 and one aged 80 or older. Four age groups were formed from the donors: young (average 16 years), middle-aged (approximately 40), aged (over 55) and long-lived (82). To track age-related changes in TCR beta repertoire diversity, the study relied on deep sequencing normalized with unique cDNA molecular identifiers. To avoid experimental bias, donors of different ages were spread randomly across the sequencing lanes.

Systemically healthy Caucasian individuals from Russia, 39 in total and aged roughly 6 to 100 years, were included as donors. Ten milliliters of peripheral blood were drawn from each donor into EDTA-treated Vacutainer tubes. PBMCs were isolated by Ficoll-Paque density-gradient centrifugation, with at least 6 million obtained per sample. Total RNA, at least 6 micrograms per sample, was extracted from PBMCs with Trizol reagent. The percentages of naive CD45RAhigh/CD27high T cells were determined by flow cytometry on a PBMC aliquot from every donor. On the study overall, not on this receptor specifically: Compared with the aged group, more naive CD4+ T cells, fewer expanded clones and increased TCR diversity were shown by the long-lived group, suggesting age selection. There was a strong correlation between observed TCR beta diversity and the percentage of naive T cells measured by flow cytometry. Because profiling used bulk unsorted PBMCs, naive and antigen-experienced compartments could not be compared conclusively. As age increased, observed TCR beta diversity per million T cells dropped in a roughly linear way, and a significant reduction was already evident by age around 41. Because donor CMV infection status was unknown, age-related changes in expanded clonotypes were potentially confounded. Estimates of total diversity based on one million sequenced T cells were regarded as lower bounds and as underestimates.

Reading from cysteine to phenylalanine, the CDR3 counts 16 amino acids. Only CDR3 DNA is held: 48 bases, read in frame from base 1. Via the germline V gene, CDR1 is MDHEN and CDR2 SYDVKM. V and J are trimmed by 6 bases and 7 bases, and the gene matches miss 12 bases of the junction. Sequenced: blood. Recombination joined TRBV28 with TRBJ1-6; the junction holds 7 bases that match TRBD1. The clonotype comes from a woman aged 80 or over in good health. The CDR3 reads as follows: CASSPQGGHPNSPLHF. The bases are TGTGCCAGCAGCCCCCAGGGGGGACACCCGAATTCACCCCTCCACTTT.